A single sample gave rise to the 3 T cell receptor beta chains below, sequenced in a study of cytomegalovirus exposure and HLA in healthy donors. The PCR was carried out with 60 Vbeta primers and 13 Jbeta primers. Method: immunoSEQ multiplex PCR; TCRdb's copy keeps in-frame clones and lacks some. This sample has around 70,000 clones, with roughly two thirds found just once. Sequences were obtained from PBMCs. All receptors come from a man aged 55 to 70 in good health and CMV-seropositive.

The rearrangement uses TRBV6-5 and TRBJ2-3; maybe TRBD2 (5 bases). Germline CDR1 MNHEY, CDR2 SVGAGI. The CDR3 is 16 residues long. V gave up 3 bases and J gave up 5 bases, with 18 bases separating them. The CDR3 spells CASSYSRRGLGDTQYF. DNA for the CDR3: TGTGCCAGCAGTTATTCGAGACGGGGTTTGGGAGATACGCAGTATTTT.

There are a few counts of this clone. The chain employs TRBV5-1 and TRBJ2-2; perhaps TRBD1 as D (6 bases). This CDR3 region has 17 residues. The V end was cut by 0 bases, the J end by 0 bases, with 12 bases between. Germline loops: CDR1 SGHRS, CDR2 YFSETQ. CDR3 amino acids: CASSLGGQSTNTGELFF. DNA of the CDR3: TGCGCCAGCAGCTTGGGTGGACAGTCTACGAACACCGGGGAGCTGTTTTTT.

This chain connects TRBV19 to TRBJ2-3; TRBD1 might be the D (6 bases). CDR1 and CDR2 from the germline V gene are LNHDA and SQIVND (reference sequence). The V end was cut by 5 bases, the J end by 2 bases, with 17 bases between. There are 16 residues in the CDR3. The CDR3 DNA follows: TGTGCCAGTAGTGCAATGACAGGTAGCAACACAGATACGCAGTATTTT. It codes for CASSAMTGSNTDTQYF.